The 24 T cell receptor beta chains given below trace back to one sample, sequenced in a study of OX40 agonist ivuxolimab in advanced cancers. Here immunoSEQ multiplex PCR was the method, and the copy in TCRdb shows in-frame clones only, minus some. The sample contains about 62,000 clones, about 79% of which appear only once. The sequenced sample was CD4+ or CD8+ T cells sorted from blood, obtained in a trial of the OX40 agonist ivuxolimab. The receptors come from an adult with an advanced solid tumor such as melanoma, head and neck, liver or kidney cancer.

The sample holds a few counts of this clone. The gene calls are TRBV5-4 and TRBJ1-1; no clear D. Trimming stripped 1 base from V and 3 bases from J, with 10 bases between. The CDR3 runs to 14 residues. CDR1 is SGHNT, CDR2 YYREEE, per germline (reference sequence). The CDR3 sequence: CASSLTGKDTEAFF. The CDR3 region has the DNA TGTGCCAGCAGCTTGACGGGTAAGGACACTGAAGCTTTCTTT.

V gene TRBV19 combines with J gene TRBJ2-5, with D perhaps TRBD2 (6 bases). Trimming removed 3 bases from V and 5 bases from J, with 22 bases in between. Per the germline V gene, CDR1 is LNHDA and CDR2 is SQIVND (reference sequence). This CDR3 has 17 amino acids. The CDR3 DNA reads as TGTGCCAGTAGTATCCGGCCCGGGGGAACATCCGGGGAGACCCAGTACTTC. Amino acids: CASSIRPGGTSGETQYF.

This chain joins TRBV6-1 and TRBJ1-4; TRBD1 matches at 8 bases. This CDR3 has 12 amino acids. The V and J ends lost 9 bases and 14 bases, in that order; junction bases with no gene match: 11. Germline V lookup: CDR1 MNHNS, CDR2 SASEGT. CDR3 DNA sequence: TGTGCCAGTGGACTCAGGGGGCAGAGGCTGTTTTTT. Its translation is CASGLRGQRLFF.

The genes are TRBV19 and TRBJ2-7; no reliable D call. The CDR3 spans 14 residues. V dropped 1 base and J dropped 3 bases, with 10 bases sitting between them. Germline loops: CDR1 LNHDA, CDR2 SQIVND (reference sequence). The CDR3 nucleotides are TGTGCCAGTAGTATAGTAGGCACGAACTACGAGCAGTACTTC. It specifies CASSIVGTNYEQYF.

The chain links TRBV10-3 to TRBJ1-2, with TRBD1 identical over 7 bases. This CDR3 contains 16 residues. Unmatched junction bases numbered 10, after V lost 6 bases and J lost 0 bases. The germline CDR1 and CDR2 sequences are ENHRY and SYGVKD. The CDR3 sequence is CAISLGTALSNYGYTF. In DNA, the CDR3 is TGTGCCATCAGCCTCGGGACAGCCTTATCTAACTATGGCTACACCTTC.

V usage is TRBV27 and J usage is TRBJ2-7; D could derive from TRBD1 or TRBD2 (5 bases each). From germline, CDR1 is MNHEY and CDR2 SMNVEV (reference sequence). This CDR3 is 15 amino acids long. With 6 bases removed from V and 0 bases from J, the gap between germline ends came to 15 bases. For the CDR3, the DNA is TGTGCCAGCAGCCTCCGGGACCCACTCTCCTACGAGCAGTACTTC. The encoded protein is CASSLRDPLSYEQYF.

This sequence joins TRBV9 and TRBJ1-1; the D is unclear. The CDR3 consists of 14 residues. Trimming pared 3 bases from V and 8 bases from J, leaving 17 bases between. CDR1 SGDLS and CDR2 YYNGEE come from the germline V gene. Here the CDR3 DNA reads TGTGCCAGCAGCGCTAGCCCATTGGGCGCGGAAGCTTTCTTT. Its protein is CASSASPLGAEAFF.

The chain is built from TRBV11-2 and TRBJ1-3, with D hard to call. Germline-derived CDR1 and CDR2 are SGHAT and FQNNGV. The CDR3 is made up of 13 amino acids. V was cut by 8 bases and J by 0 bases, with 8 bases left in between. The CDR3 nucleotides are TGTGCCAGCCGGCTAGTCTCTGGAAACACCATATATTTT. It yields the protein CASRLVSGNTIYF.

This clone was found a few times. This chain uses TRBV6-1 with TRBJ1-6; 12 nucleotides line up with TRBD1. Germline CDR1 reads MNHNS; CDR2 reads SASEGT. This CDR3 has 17 amino acids. V was clipped by 4 bases and J by 8 bases; unmatched bases: 9. The CDR3 region has the DNA TGTGCCAGCAGTGCCTCCGGGACAGGGGGCGGGCATTCACCCCTCCACTTT. Its protein is CASSASGTGGGHSPLHF.

This chain links TRBV6-5 with TRBJ1-5; no clear D gene. This CDR3 contains 13 residues. V lost 5 bases, J lost 5 bases, and 10 bases lay in between. From germline, CDR1 is MNHEY and CDR2 SVGAGI. The CDR3 sequence is CASSPMSDQPQHF. The CDR3 DNA follows: TGTGCCAGCAGTCCCATGTCAGATCAGCCCCAGCATTTT.

This rearrangement joins TRBV2 to TRBJ2-1; 8 bases fit TRBD2. The CDR3 sequence is 16 residues long. From germline, CDR1 is SNHLY and CDR2 FYNNEI. The V and J ends lost 5 bases and 2 bases, in that order; junction bases with no gene match: 8. The CDR3 loop reads CASSNFGTRAYNEQFF. DNA of the CDR3: TGTGCCAGCAGTAACTTCGGGACTAGGGCCTACAATGAGCAGTTCTTC. Based on the CDR3 plus reference TRBV2 and TRBJ2-1, the full variable domain is EPEVTQTPSHQVTQMGQEVILRCVPISNHLYFYWYRQILGQKVEFLVSFYNNEISEKSEIFDDQFSVERPDGSNFTLKIRSTKLEDSAMYFCASSNFGTRAYNEQFFGPGTRLTVL.

The chain is built from TRBV7-2 and TRBJ2-1, with 10 bases aligning to TRBD2. The junction had 14 bases not matched to a gene; V was cut back by 5 bases and J by 13 bases. This CDR3 is built from 15 residues. Looked up from germline, CDR1 is SGHTA and CDR2 is FQGNSA. CDR3 protein: CASSPLAGAQKAQFF. The CDR3 DNA follows: TGTGCCAGCAGCCCTCTAGCGGGGGCACAGAAAGCCCAGTTCTTC.

The chain couples TRBV6-5 to TRBJ2-5; D tentatively fits TRBD1 or TRBD2 (5 bases each). CDR3 length: 14 amino acids. Germline V CDR1 and CDR2: MNHEY, SVGAGI. Trimming removed 0 bases from V and 7 bases from J, with 12 bases in between. In DNA, the CDR3 is TGTGCCAGCAGTTACTCGAGCCAGAGGGGGACCCAGTACTTC. It specifies CASSYSSQRGTQYF.

The genes are TRBV12-5 and TRBJ1-6; 8 bases align to TRBD1. The V segment lost 3 bases and the J segment 8 bases; nucleotides outside the gene matches: 3. The germline V gene has CDR1 LGHNT and CDR2 FRNRAP. The CDR3 length is 14 residues. CDR3 coding DNA: TGTGCTAGTGGTTTATCAGGGGGCGATTCACCCCTCCACTTT. It translates to CASGLSGGDSPLHF.

V usage is TRBV9 and J usage is TRBJ1-2; TRBD1 is a possible D gene (6 bases). With 0 bases removed from V and 0 bases from J, the gap between germline ends came to 12 bases. The germline CDR1 and CDR2 sequences are SGDLS and YYNGEE. The length of the CDR3 is 16 residues. CDR3 residues: CASSVDGGGSNYGYTF. In nucleotides, the CDR3 is TGTGCCAGCAGCGTAGACGGGGGCGGTTCTAACTATGGCTACACCTTC.

V is TRBV7-9 and J is TRBJ2-7; D possibly corresponds to TRBD2 (6 bases). The germline CDR1 and CDR2 sequences are SEHNR and FQNEAQ (reference sequence). The CDR3 spans 15 residues. The V end was cut by 6 bases, the J end by 0 bases, with 15 bases between. The CDR3 bases are TGTGCCAGCAGTTCTACCGGGACTTCCTCCTACGAGCAGTACTTC. Amino acids: CASSSTGTSSYEQYF.

The V and J genes are TRBV7-2 and TRBJ1-6; D is possibly TRBD1 (6 bases). Trimming removed 2 bases from V and 7 bases from J, with 9 bases in between. The germline V gene has CDR1 SGHTA and CDR2 FQGNSA. CDR3 length: 14 amino acids. The DNA of the CDR3 is TGTGCCAGCAGCTTATTTGGACAGAATTCACCCCTCCACTTT. It translates to CASSLFGQNSPLHF.

The gene calls are TRBV27 and TRBJ1-6, with 9 bases lining up with TRBD1. The CDR3 extends over 17 amino acids. Trimming at V came to 4 bases and at J to 6 bases, leaving 10 bases not matched to a gene. In germline, CDR1 is MNHEY, CDR2 SMNVEV (reference sequence). CDR3 in amino acids: CASSYSGTGHVNSPLHF. The CDR3 DNA follows: TGTGCCAGCAGTTACTCGGGGACAGGGCATGTTAATTCACCCCTCCACTTT.

This clone was seen a single time. The rearrangement joins TRBV25-1 to TRBJ1-2; no reliable D call. V lost 5 bases to trimming and J lost 4 bases, with 11 bases between them. The CDR3 spans 13 residues. CDR1 and CDR2 (germline): MGHDK, SYGVNS. CDR3 loop: CASSRSVGYGYTF. For the CDR3, the DNA is TGTGCCAGCAGTAGATCCGTAGGCTATGGCTACACCTTC.

The chain combines TRBV19 with TRBJ2-1, with D hard to call. V shed 3 bases and J shed 9 bases, with 6 bases lying between them. Germline assignment: CDR1 LNHDA and CDR2 SQIVND (reference sequence). The CDR3 consists of 11 residues. The CDR3 here is CASSMWGEQFF. CDR3 nucleotide sequence: TGTGCCAGTAGTATGTGGGGTGAGCAGTTCTTC. The variable domain in full, completed from reference TRBV19 and TRBJ2-1, reads DGGITQSPKYLFRKEGQNVTLSCEQNLNHDAMYWYRQDPGQGLRLIYYSQIVNDFQKGDIAEGYSVSREKKESFPLTVTSAQKNPTAFYLCASSMWGEQFFGPGTRLTVL.

The rearrangement uses TRBV29-1 and TRBJ2-7, with TRBD2 identical over 7 bases. This CDR3 is built from 12 residues. The V gene's germline CDR1 is SQVTM and CDR2 ANQGSEA. Trimming removed 6 bases from V and 2 bases from J; junction bases left unmatched: 4. CDR3: CSVRTSPYEQYF. DNA of the CDR3: TGCAGCGTACGGACTAGTCCCTACGAGCAGTACTTC.

The DNA for the CDR3 is TGTGCCAGCAGCTTATCCTCGGCTGGAGGGGCGAAAGATACGCAGTATTTT. It codes for CASSLSSAGGAKDTQYF. This chain joins TRBV7-2 and TRBJ2-3, with D possibly being TRBD2 (6 bases). From germline, CDR1 is SGHTA and CDR2 FQGNSA. V was cut by 2 bases and J by 5 bases, with 20 bases left in between. The CDR3 totals 17 residues.

The chain employs TRBV7-2 and TRBJ1-2, with D possibly matching TRBD1 (5 bases). This CDR3 has 13 amino acids. Trimming shortened V by 0 bases and J by 8 bases, and 10 bases separated the two germline ends. From germline, CDR1 is SGHTA and CDR2 FQGNSA. In DNA form, the CDR3 reads TGTGCCAGCAGCTTAGCAGGGGTGTACGGCTACACCTTC. Amino acid sequence: CASSLAGVYGYTF.

The V gene is TRBV19, the J gene TRBJ2-2; a possible D gene is TRBD1 (6 bases). This CDR3 region has 14 residues. Trimming took off 4 bases at V and 7 bases at J, with 13 bases between the two ends. CDR1 is LNHDA, CDR2 SQIVND, per germline (reference sequence). CDR3 in amino acids: CASSTQGLGGELFF. CDR3 nucleotides: TGTGCCAGTAGTACACAGGGCCTTGGCGGGGAGCTGTTTTTT.